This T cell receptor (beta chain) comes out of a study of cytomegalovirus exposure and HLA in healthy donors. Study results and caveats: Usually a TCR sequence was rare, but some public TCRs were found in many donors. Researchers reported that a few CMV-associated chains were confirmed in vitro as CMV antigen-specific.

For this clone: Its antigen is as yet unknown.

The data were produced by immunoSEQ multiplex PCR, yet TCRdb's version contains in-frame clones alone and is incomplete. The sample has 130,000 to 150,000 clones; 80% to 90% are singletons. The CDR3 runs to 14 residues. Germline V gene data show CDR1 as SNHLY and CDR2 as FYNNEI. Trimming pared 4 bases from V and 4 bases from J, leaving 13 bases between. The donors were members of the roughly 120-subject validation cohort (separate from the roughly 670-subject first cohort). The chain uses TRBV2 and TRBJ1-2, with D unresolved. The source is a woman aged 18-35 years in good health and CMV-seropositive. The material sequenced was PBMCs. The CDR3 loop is CASSATEHLYGYTF. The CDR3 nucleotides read TGTGCCAGCAGTGCCACAGAGCACCTCTATGGCTACACCTTC.